These T cell receptor beta chains were read from a single sample in a study of shared clonotypes between healthy human individuals. Assay used: immunoSEQ multiplex PCR; TCRdb lists only in-frame clones, some missing. The repertoire has approximately 2.4 million clones, about 94% of them found once; the top ten carry approximately 0.13%. The source material was naive CD4+ T cells sorted from blood. These receptors originate from a man between 18 and 29 years old in good health. Both conserved end residues are part of each CDR3. The D gene is left open where the match is weak. A clone size is listed for some rows: how often the clone was seen (once, few, many), or a class if it is expanded.

J gene,D gene,clone size,V gene,CDR3 length,CDR3 protein
TRBJ1-5,NA,few,TRBV6-1,13,CASSVGGSQPQHF
TRBJ1-2,NA,once,TRBV5-4,13,CASKIGGGYGYTF
TRBJ2-2,TRBD2,NA,TRBV30,16,CAWKIGGLALSGELFF
TRBJ2-3,TRBD1,NA,TRBV7-9,14,CASSRGQEADTQYF
TRBJ1-4,NA,NA,TRBV6-6,13,CASRGQTNEKLFF
TRBJ1-3,NA,NA,TRBV7-2,16,CASSFRQSLGGNTIYF
TRBJ2-5,TRBD1,NA,TRBV29-1,13,CSSLSTGQETQYF
TRBJ2-3,NA,NA,TRBV30,12,CAWSASTDTQYF
TRBJ1-4,TRBD1,once,TRBV10-3,16,CAISGTGGLSNEKLFF
TRBJ2-7,NA,NA,TRBV9,15,CASSPVGSASYEQYF
TRBJ2-2,TRBD2,NA,TRBV4-2,16,CASSLSTGGGAGELFF
TRBJ2-7,TRBD1,NA,TRBV7-9,15,CASSLGQAISYEQYF
TRBJ1-1,NA,NA,TRBV20-1,11,CSAPGRTEAFF
TRBJ1-5,NA,NA,TRBV28,14,CAIRWGGGNQPQHF
TRBJ1-1,NA,NA,TRBV5-1,15,CASSSYGAAGTEAFF
TRBJ2-1,TRBD2,NA,TRBV6-5,16,CASSSLLAGLANEQFF
TRBJ1-6,NA,NA,TRBV7-2,13,CASSLEPAGPLHF
TRBJ2-3,NA,NA,TRBV15,15,CATRQYLGSTDTQYF
TRBJ1-4,NA,NA,TRBV5-1,15,CASKLGGIPGEKLFF
TRBJ2-2,NA,NA,TRBV2,18,CASSERGWTVRNTGELFF
TRBJ2-2,TRBD2,NA,TRBV11-2,15,CASSLGGSVTGELFF
TRBJ1-6,TRBD1,NA,TRBV28,13,CASRGTGNSPLHF
TRBJ2-7,NA,once,TRBV9,18,CASSVGIGSIRGAYEQYF
TRBJ1-5,NA,few,TRBV4-1,15,CASSQGQYSNQPQHF
TRBJ1-5,NA,NA,TRBV4-3,13,CASSQERNQPQHF